This TCR beta chain was captured in a study of spatial heterogeneity in lung cancer. Study context: Detection consistently yielded more beta chains than alpha chains.

V dropped 5 bases and J dropped 3 bases, with 12 bases sitting between them. The CDR3 runs to 13 residues. Germline V CDR1 and CDR2: SQVTM, ANQGSEA. The study's findings and limits: Resection blood, more than follow-up blood, showed ubiquitous expanded tumor TCRs.

TCR cDNA molecules were tagged individually, and each one carried a unique molecular identifier. In TCRdb, the 5' RACE reads were re-called with MiXCR into one record per CDR3 protein. This sample yields roughly 80,000 distinct CDR3 sequences, of which approximately 8.1% are seen a single time; 6.8% belongs to the top ten. This clonotype was counted at least ten times. Its antigen is as yet unknown. Time point denoted: sample taken at primary tumor resection. The donors, fewer than 90 patients with untreated early-stage non-small cell lung cancer, provided the samples. The chain employs TRBV29-1 and TRBJ2-3, with D hard to call. This sequence was found in a male donor with early-stage non-small cell lung cancer. The sequencing here drew on PBMCs, taken at surgery. The CDR3 DNA follows: TGCAGCGTTCCAGGAAGTGGGACAGATACGCAGTATTTT. It codes for CSVPGSGTDTQYF.